A selection of T cell receptor beta chains follows, all from one sample in a study of blood T cell repertoires in COVID-19. Profiling relied on immunoSEQ multiplex PCR, and the TCRdb table lists in-frame clones only, not all of them. The sample has approximately 270,000 clones, 80% to 85% seen once; the top ten hold about 15%. The sample comprised peripheral blood. The receptors here all came from a person aged 65-85 years with COVID-19, enrolled during active disease. CDR3s include the opening cysteine and the closing phenylalanine or tryptophan. D genes are given only for firm matches. Rows give clone size only sometimes, using once, few, many, or a class for an expanded clone.

v_gene	j_gene	abundance	d_gene	CDR3aa	CDR3nt
TRBV5-4	TRBJ2-1	NA	TRBD2	CASSLPPGLGYNEQFF	TGTGCCAGCAGCTTGCCCCCGGGACTAGGATACAATGAGCAGTTCTTC
TRBV18	TRBJ1-5	NA	TRBD1	CASSPGQADNQPQHF	TGTGCCAGCTCACCGGGACAGGCAGACAATCAGCCCCAGCATTTT
TRBV7-6	TRBJ2-1	NA	NA	CASSRDYNEQFF	TGTGCCAGCAGCCGGGACTACAATGAGCAGTTCTTC
TRBV21-1	TRBJ1-2	NA	NA	CATYCRPGQGWCYGYTF	TGTGCCACGTACTGTAGACCAGGGCAGGGCTGGTGCTATGGCTACACCTTC
TRBV4-3	TRBJ1-2	NA	NA	CASSQAGSHYGYTF	TGCGCCAGCAGCCAGGCGGGGTCCCACTATGGCTACACCTTC
TRBV5-1	TRBJ2-7	NA	NA	CASSFDSQAGTYEQYF	TGCGCCAGCAGCTTTGATAGTCAGGCCGGTACCTACGAGCAGTACTTC
TRBV24-1	TRBJ2-2	NA	NA	CATRHGTSITGELFF	TGTGCCACCCGACACGGAACTAGCATCACCGGGGAGCTGTTTTTT
TRBV19	TRBJ1-2	NA	TRBD1	CASSDRDGYGYTF	TGTGCCAGTAGTGACAGGGATGGCTATGGCTACACCTTC
TRBV12-3/TRBV12-4	TRBJ2-5	NA	NA	CASGDRSQETQYF	TGTGCCAGCGGAGACAGAAGCCAAGAGACCCAGTACTTC
TRBV11-2	TRBJ2-7	NA	NA	CASSPGDDSWYEQYF	TGTGCCAGCAGCCCGGGGGACGACAGCTGGTACGAGCAGTACTTC
TRBV30	TRBJ2-1	NA	TRBD2	CAWRESGRAYNEQFF	TGTGCCTGGAGAGAAAGCGGGAGGGCTTACAATGAGCAGTTCTTC
TRBV18	TRBJ1-1	NA	NA	CASSDDRGTLGTEAFF	TGTGCCAGCTCAGACGACAGAGGTACCCTGGGAACTGAAGCTTTCTTT
TRBV28	TRBJ2-7	NA	TRBD1	CASSPRDRDYEQYF	TGTGCCAGCAGTCCCCGGGACAGGGACTACGAGCAGTACTTC
TRBV7-2	TRBJ1-3	NA	NA	CASSLDRGASGNTIYF	TGTGCCAGCAGCTTAGACCGGGGGGCGTCGGGAAACACCATATATTTT
TRBV28	TRBJ1-4	NA	NA	CASWSLKRGFGSANEKLFF	TGTGCCAGCTGGTCCCTTAAACGGGGGTTCGGCTCGGCTAATGAAAAACTGTTTTTT
TRBV5-1	TRBJ2-3	NA	TRBD1	CASTMTPGQGFWDTQYF	TGCGCCAGCACAATGACTCCGGGACAGGGTTTTTGGGATACGCAGTATTTT
TRBV27	TRBJ2-7	NA	NA	CASSPWGSLGEQYF	TGTGCCAGCAGTCCCTGGGGCTCCCTAGGCGAGCAGTACTTC
TRBV3-1/TRBV3-2	TRBJ1-3	few	NA	CASSQGWGPRRNTIYF	TGTGCCAGCAGCCAAGGATGGGGGCCTCGCAGAAACACCATATATTTT
TRBV11-2	TRBJ2-3	NA	TRBD2	CASSSTSGEDYTDTQYF	TGTGCCAGCAGCTCGACTAGCGGGGAGGATTACACAGATACGCAGTATTTT
TRBV2	TRBJ1-5	NA	NA	CASSQIPGNQPQHF	TGTGCCAGCAGCCAAATACCAGGGAATCAGCCCCAGCATTTT
TRBV6-2/TRBV6-3	TRBJ1-1	NA	TRBD1	CASSSPDRVITEAFF	TGTGCCAGCAGTAGTCCGGACAGGGTGATTACTGAAGCTTTCTTT
TRBV7-2	TRBJ1-1	NA	TRBD1	CASSGAGTVNTEAFF	TGTGCCAGCAGCGGAGCCGGGACAGTGAACACTGAAGCTTTCTTT
TRBV24-1	TRBJ1-4	NA	NA	CATSDFDGGGNEKLFF	TGTGCCACCAGTGATTTCGACGGGGGGGGGAATGAAAAACTGTTTTTT
TRBV14	TRBJ1-2	NA	NA	CASSPTGWRGYTF	TGTGCCAGCAGCCCCACAGGGTGGCGTGGCTACACCTTC
TRBV4-3	TRBJ1-6	NA	NA	CASGDGTLNSPLHF	TGCGCCAGCGGAGACGGGACACTCAATTCACCCCTCCACTTT
TRBV11-2	TRBJ2-1	NA	NA	CASSLIFGISNEQFF	TGTGCCAGCAGCTTAATATTCGGGATCTCCAATGAGCAGTTCTTC
TRBV9	TRBJ1-1	NA	NA	CASSERLGRDTEAFF	TGTGCCAGCAGCGAGAGACTCGGGAGGGACACTGAAGCTTTCTTT
TRBV12-5	TRBJ1-5	NA	NA	CASGLVFRWAGYSNQPQHF	TGTGCTAGTGGTTTGGTATTTAGGTGGGCGGGTTATAGCAATCAGCCCCAGCATTTT
TRBV3-1/TRBV3-2	TRBJ2-5	NA	NA	CASSQDRRTGRALDETQYF	TGTGCCAGCAGCCAAGATCGGAGGACAGGGAGGGCTCTGGATGAGACCCAGTACTTC
TRBV10-2	TRBJ2-5	NA	TRBD2	CASSQGLAGLGETQYF	TGCGCCAGCAGTCAGGGACTAGCGGGCCTGGGGGAGACCCAGTACTTC
TRBV9	TRBJ1-6	once	NA	CASSVRSEKSNSPLHF	TGTGCCAGCAGCGTACGCTCAGAAAAATCGAATTCACCCCTCCACTTT
TRBV6-2/TRBV6-3	TRBJ1-1	NA	NA	CASSYGRNTEAFF	TGTGCCAGCAGTTATGGGCGGAACACTGAAGCTTTCTTT
TRBV9	TRBJ1-2	NA	TRBD1	CASSTRGTDRVGVGYTF	TGTGCCAGCAGCACTCGTGGGACGGACAGGGTCGGCGTTGGCTACACCTTC
TRBV19	TRBJ1-3	NA	NA	CASTGLSLISGNTIYF	TGTGCCAGTACAGGACTGAGCCTAATCTCTGGAAACACCATATATTTT
TRBV2	TRBJ2-3	NA	TRBD2	CASSDLAASTDTQYF	TGTGCCAGCAGTGACCTAGCGGCTAGCACAGATACGCAGTATTTT
TRBV6-6	TRBJ1-2	NA	NA	CASSDEGTRGYTF	TGTGCCAGCAGCGACGAAGGCACGCGGGGCTACACCTTC
TRBV3-1/TRBV3-2	TRBJ2-2	NA	NA	CASSTNLGSTGELFF	TGTGCCAGCAGCACTAATCTAGGTTCTACCGGGGAGCTGTTTTTT
TRBV6-2/TRBV6-3	TRBJ2-7	NA	NA	CASSYSGGPFEQYF	TGTGCCAGCAGTTACTCGGGGGGGCCCTTCGAGCAGTACTTC
TRBV19	TRBJ1-1	NA	NA	CASSIRTPATEAFF	TGTGCCAGTAGTATCAGGACACCGGCCACTGAAGCTTTCTTT
TRBV6-5	TRBJ1-2	NA	TRBD1	CASSYWDRGYGYTF	TGTGCCAGCAGTTACTGGGACAGGGGGTATGGCTACACCTTC
TRBV19	TRBJ1-1	NA	NA	CASSPRYTEAFF	TGTGCCAGTAGTCCCCGTTACACTGAAGCTTTCTTT
TRBV28	TRBJ2-1	NA	TRBD2	CASSPSAGGHNEQFF	TGTGCCAGCAGCCCCTCAGCGGGAGGACACAATGAGCAGTTCTTC
TRBV2	TRBJ2-5	NA	NA	CASSEAGGRETQYF	TGTGCCAGCAGTGAAGCAGGTGGGAGGGAGACCCAGTACTTC
TRBV5-1	TRBJ2-7	NA	TRBD1	CASTRDRATYEQYF	TGCGCCAGCACCAGGGACAGGGCCACCTACGAGCAGTACTTC
TRBV27	TRBJ2-3	NA	TRBD1	CASSPAPGGQDTQYF	TGTGCCAGCAGTCCGGCCCCAGGGGGCCAAGATACGCAGTATTTT
TRBV9	TRBJ2-1	NA	NA	CASSVTGNYGNEQFF	TGTGCCAGCAGCGTAACGGGGAATTATGGCAATGAGCAGTTCTTC
TRBV7-2	TRBJ2-1	NA	NA	CASSPDSEQFF	TGTGCCAGCAGCCCCGACAGCGAGCAGTTCTTC
TRBV7-3	TRBJ2-1	NA	NA	CASSLTARYSYNEQFF	TGTGCCAGCAGTTTAACAGCGCGGTACTCCTACAATGAGCAGTTCTTC
TRBV28	TRBJ2-7	NA	TRBD2	CAGAGDNYEQYF	TGTGCTGGAGCGGGAGATAACTACGAGCAGTACTTC
TRBV4-3	TRBJ2-7	NA	TRBD1	CASSHITDRGCSTISYEQYF	TGCGCCAGCAGCCACATAACGGACAGGGGGTGCTCAACTATCTCCTACGAGCAGTACTTC
TRBV7-6	TRBJ2-7	NA	NA	CASSFSSYEQYF	TGTGCCAGCAGCTTCAGCTCCTACGAGCAGTACTTC